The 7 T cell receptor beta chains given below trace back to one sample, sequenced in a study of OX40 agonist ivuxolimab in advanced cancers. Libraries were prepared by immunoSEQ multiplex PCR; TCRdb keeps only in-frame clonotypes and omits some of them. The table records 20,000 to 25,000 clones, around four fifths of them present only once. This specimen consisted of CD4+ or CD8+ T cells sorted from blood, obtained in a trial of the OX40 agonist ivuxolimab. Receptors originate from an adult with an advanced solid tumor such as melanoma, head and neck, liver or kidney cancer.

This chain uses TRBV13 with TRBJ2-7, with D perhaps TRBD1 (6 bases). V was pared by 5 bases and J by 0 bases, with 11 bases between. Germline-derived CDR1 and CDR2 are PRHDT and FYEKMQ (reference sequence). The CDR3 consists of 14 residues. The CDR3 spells CASSLRDTSYEQYF. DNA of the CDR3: TGTGCCAGCAGCCTCCGGGACACCTCCTACGAGCAGTACTTC.

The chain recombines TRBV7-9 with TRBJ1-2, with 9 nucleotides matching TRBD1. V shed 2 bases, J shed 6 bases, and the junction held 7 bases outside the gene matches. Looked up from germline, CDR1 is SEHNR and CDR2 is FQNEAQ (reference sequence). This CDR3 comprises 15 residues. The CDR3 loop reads CASSLPRTGENGYTF. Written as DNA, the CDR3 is TGTGCCAGCAGCTTACCCCGGACAGGGGAGAATGGCTACACCTTC.

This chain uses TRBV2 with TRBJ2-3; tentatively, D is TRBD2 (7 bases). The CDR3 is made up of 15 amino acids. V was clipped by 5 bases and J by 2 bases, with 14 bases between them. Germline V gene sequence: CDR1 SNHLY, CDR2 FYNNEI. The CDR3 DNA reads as TGTGCCAGCAGTCGGGGGGCCGGACACACAGATACGCAGTATTTT. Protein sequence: CASSRGAGHTDTQYF.

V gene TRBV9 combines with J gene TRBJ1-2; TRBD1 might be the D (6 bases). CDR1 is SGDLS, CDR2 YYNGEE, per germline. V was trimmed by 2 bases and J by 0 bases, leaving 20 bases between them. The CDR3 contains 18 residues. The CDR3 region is CASSVAGTYLTANYGYTF. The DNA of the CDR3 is TGTGCCAGCAGCGTCGCCGGGACATACCTAACAGCTAACTATGGCTACACCTTC.

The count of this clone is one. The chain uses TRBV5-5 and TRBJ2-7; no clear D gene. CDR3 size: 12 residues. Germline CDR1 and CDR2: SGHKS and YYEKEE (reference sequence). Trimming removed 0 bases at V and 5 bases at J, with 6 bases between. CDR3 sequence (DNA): TGTGCCAGCAGCTTGGCAGGTAACGAGCAGTACTTC. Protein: CASSLAGNEQYF.

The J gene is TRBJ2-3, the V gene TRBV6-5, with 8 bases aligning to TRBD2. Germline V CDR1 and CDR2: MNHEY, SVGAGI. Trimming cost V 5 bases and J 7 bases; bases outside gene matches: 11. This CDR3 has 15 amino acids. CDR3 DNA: TGTGCCAGCAGTCCCCTCCGGGGGGGGAGACATACGCAGTATTTT. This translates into CASSPLRGGRHTQYF.

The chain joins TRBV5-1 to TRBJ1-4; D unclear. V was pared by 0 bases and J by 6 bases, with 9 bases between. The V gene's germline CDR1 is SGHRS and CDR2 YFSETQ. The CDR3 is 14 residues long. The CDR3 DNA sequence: TGCGCCAGCAGCTTGGGCACGTCCGATGAAAAACTGTTTTTT. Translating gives CASSLGTSDEKLFF. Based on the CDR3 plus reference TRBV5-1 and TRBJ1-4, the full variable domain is KAGVTQTPRYLIKTRGQQVTLSCSPISGHRSVSWYQQTPGQGLQFLFEYFSETQRNKGNFPGRFSGRQFSNSRSEMNVSTLELGDSALYLCASSLGTSDEKLFFGSGTQLSVL.